This record concerns one T cell receptor beta chain sequence. The target antigen is unknown. These data belong to a study of T cell responses to AZD1222 COVID-19 vaccine. The wider study: Second doses at about 4 or about 12 weeks were pooled.

The data were produced by immunoSEQ multiplex PCR, yet TCRdb's version contains in-frame clones alone and is incomplete. The repertoire holds approximately 100,000 clones, with 93% as singletons. Trimming removed 5 bases from V and 4 bases from J; junction bases left unmatched: 8. The CDR3 runs 16 residues. Germline V gene sequence: CDR1 SGHTA, CDR2 FQGNSA. Overall study findings and caveats: Researchers report vaccine-associated CD4 TCRs spanning spike, with dominance at 160-218 and 743-854.

The input for sequencing was peripheral blood, taken on day 0 of AZD1222 vaccination. This sequence originates from an adult in good health. This chain links TRBV7-2 with TRBJ2-3; 11 bases match TRBD1. CDR3 DNA: TGTGCCAGCAGCCCAGGGACAGGGGGTGTTCCAGATACGCAGTATTTT. Its translation: CASSPGTGGVPDTQYF.